Each of the 2 T cell receptor beta chains below was sequenced from the same sample in a study of blood T cell repertoires in COVID-19. Measured with immunoSEQ multiplex PCR; TCRdb has only the in-frame clones, and not every one. The sample contains roughly 120,000 clones, approximately 90% of which appear only once. The sample was peripheral blood. The receptor source for this set is a woman between 65 and 79 years old who had recovered from COVID-19.

J is TRBJ2-5 and V is TRBV9; 7 bases match TRBD1. The germline CDR1 and CDR2 sequences are SGDLS and YYNGEE. The trim removed 4 bases at V and 0 bases at J, leaving 3 bases unmatched. This CDR3 has 14 residues. This chain's CDR3 is CASSMGQNQETQYF. In DNA form, the CDR3 reads TGTGCCAGCAGCATGGGACAGAACCAAGAGACCCAGTACTTC.

The chain is built from TRBV24-1 and TRBJ1-4, with D tentatively TRBD1 (6 bases). The length of the CDR3 is 15 residues. The germline CDR1 and CDR2 sequences are KGHDR and SFDVKD. V was shortened by 3 bases and J by 8 bases, with 15 bases between the two germline ends. This CDR3 reads CATSDGLGAGEKLFF. Here the CDR3 DNA reads TGTGCCACCAGTGATGGTCTGGGGGCAGGAGAAAAACTGTTTTTT.